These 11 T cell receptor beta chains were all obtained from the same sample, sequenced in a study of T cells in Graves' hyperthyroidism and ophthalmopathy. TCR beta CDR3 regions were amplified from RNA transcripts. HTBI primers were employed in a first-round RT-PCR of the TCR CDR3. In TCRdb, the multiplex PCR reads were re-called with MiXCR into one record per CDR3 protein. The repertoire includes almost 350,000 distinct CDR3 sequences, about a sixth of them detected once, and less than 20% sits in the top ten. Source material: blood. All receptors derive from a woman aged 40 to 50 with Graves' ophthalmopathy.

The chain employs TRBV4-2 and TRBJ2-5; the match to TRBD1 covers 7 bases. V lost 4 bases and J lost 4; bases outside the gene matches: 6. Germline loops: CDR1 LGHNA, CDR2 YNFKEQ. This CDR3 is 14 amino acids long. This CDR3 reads CASSPTGDRETQYF. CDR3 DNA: TGTGCCAGCAGCCCCACAGGGGACCGAGAGACCCAGTACTTC.

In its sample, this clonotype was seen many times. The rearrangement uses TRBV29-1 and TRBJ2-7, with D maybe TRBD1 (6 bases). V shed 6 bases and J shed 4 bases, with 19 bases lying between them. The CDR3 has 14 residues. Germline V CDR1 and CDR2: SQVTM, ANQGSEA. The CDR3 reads CSVPNPTGRYEQYF. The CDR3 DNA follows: TGCAGCGTCCCGAACCCGACAGGAAGGTACGAGCAGTACTTC.

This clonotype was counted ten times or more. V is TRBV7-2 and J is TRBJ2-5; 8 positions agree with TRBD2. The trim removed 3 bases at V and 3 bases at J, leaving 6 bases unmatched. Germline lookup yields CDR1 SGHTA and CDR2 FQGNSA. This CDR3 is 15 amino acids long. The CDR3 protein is CASSFWPGLEETQYF. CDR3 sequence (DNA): TGTGCCAGCAGCTTCTGGCCGGGACTAGAAGAGACCCAGTACTTC.

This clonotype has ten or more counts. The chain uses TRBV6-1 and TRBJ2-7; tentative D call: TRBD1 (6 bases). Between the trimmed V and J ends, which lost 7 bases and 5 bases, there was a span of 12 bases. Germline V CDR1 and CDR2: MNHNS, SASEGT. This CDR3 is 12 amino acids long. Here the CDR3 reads CASKLTGNEQYF. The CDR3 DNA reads TGTGCCAGCAAACTCACAGGGAACGAGCAGTACTTC.

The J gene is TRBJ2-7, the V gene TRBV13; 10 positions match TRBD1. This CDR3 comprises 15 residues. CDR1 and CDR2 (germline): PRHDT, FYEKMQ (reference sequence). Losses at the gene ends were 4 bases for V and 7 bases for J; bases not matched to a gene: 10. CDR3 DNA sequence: TGTGCCAGCAGCTCCCCGAGGGACAGGGGTAATGAGCAGTACTTC. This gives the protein CASSSPRDRGNEQYF.

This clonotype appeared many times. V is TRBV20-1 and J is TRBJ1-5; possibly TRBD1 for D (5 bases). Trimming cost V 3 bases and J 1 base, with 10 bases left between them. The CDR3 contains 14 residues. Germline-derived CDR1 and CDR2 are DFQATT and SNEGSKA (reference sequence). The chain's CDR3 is CSARRQKSNQPQHF. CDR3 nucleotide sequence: TGCAGTGCTAGGCGACAGAAGAGCAATCAGCCCCAGCATTTT.

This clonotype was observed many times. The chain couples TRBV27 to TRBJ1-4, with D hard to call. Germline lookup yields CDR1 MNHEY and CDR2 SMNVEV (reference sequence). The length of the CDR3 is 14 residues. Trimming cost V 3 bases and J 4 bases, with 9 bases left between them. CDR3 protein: CASSLRGFNEKLFF. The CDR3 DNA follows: TGTGCCAGCAGTTTGAGAGGTTTTAATGAAAAACTGTTTTTT.

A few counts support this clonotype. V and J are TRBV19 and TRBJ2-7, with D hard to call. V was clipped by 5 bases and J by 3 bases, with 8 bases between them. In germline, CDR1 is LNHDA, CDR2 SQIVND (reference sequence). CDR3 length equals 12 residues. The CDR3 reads CASSAPSYEQYF. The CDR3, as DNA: TGTGCCAGTAGTGCACCGAGCTACGAGCAGTACTTC.

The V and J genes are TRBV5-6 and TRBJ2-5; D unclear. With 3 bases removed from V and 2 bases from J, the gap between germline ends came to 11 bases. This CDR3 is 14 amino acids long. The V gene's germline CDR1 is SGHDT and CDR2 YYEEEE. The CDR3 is CASSWVESQETQYF. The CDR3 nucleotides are TGTGCCAGCAGCTGGGTAGAGAGTCAAGAGACCCAGTACTTC. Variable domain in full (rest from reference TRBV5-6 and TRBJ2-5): DAGVTQSPTHLIKTRGQQVTLRCSPKSGHDTVSWYQQALGQGPQFIFQYYEEEERQRGNFPDRFSGHQFPNYSSELNVNALLLGDSALYLCASSWVESQETQYFGPGTRLLVL.

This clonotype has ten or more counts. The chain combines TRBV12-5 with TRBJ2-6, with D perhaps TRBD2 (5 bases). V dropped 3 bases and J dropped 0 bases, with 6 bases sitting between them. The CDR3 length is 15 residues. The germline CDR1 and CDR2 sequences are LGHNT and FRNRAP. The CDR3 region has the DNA TGTGCTAGTGGTTTAGGACTCTCTGGGGCCAACGTCCTGACTTTC. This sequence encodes CASGLGLSGANVLTF.

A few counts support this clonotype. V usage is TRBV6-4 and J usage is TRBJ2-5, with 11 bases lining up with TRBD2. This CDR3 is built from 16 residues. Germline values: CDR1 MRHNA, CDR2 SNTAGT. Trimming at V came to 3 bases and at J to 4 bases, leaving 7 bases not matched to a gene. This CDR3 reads CASSETSGRLRETQYF. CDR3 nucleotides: TGTGCCAGCAGTGAAACTAGCGGGAGACTGCGAGAGACCCAGTACTTC.